This T cell receptor (beta chain) came from a study of T cell clusters in autoimmune cytopenias. The CDR3 runs to 18 residues. In terms of frequency, this clonotype is medium-sized. Multiplex touch-down PCR amplified TRB using TRB-A and TRB-B pools in one tube. TCRdb reprocessed the multiplex PCR reads and keeps a single row for each CDR3 protein, giving no DNA. This sample's table has roughly 7,000 distinct CDR3 sequences. Each sample's input was 250 ng genomic DNA, 38,000 or so genome equivalents. The same data also contributed to another study, on T cell repertoires in aging, cancer and after chemotherapy. From that study: Healthy donors lost TCR diversity with age mainly through richness, cancer patients through richness and evenness.

Specimen: peripheral blood. The V call is TRBV12-3 or TRBV12-4, the J call TRBJ2-7; with no DNA, the TCRdb D assignment of TRBD1 cannot be verified. The TCR originated in a human donor in good health. CDR3 region: CASTPGYRDGQGRVEQYF.